A selection of T cell receptor beta chains follows, all from one sample in a study of response to subunit inactivated influenza vaccine. TCRdb re-analysed the RT-PCR reads in MiXCR, keeping a single row per CDR3 protein. This sample has 280,000 or so distinct CDR3 sequences, with 21% found just once. Sample: PBMCs from blood, taken approximately 20 months after vaccination. Receptor source: a man between 50 and 70 years old who received an inactivated influenza vaccine. CDR3s include the opening cysteine and the closing phenylalanine or tryptophan. The D gene is left open where the match is weak. Rows give clone size only sometimes, using once, few, many, or a class for an expanded clone.

len	d_gene	abundance	v_gene	j_gene	CDR3nt	CDR3aa
13	.	.	TRBV29-1	TRBJ2-2	TGCAGCGCTCGGGCCGCAAACACCGGGGAGCTGTTTTTT	CSARAANTGELFF
14	TRBD1	medium-sized	TRBV25-1	TRBJ2-5	TGTGCCAGCAGTGAGAGGGGGCACCAAGAGACCCAGTACTTC	CASSERGHQETQYF
13	TRBD1	.	TRBV3-1	TRBJ2-7	TGTGCCAGCAGCCCCCGGACAGGGGGCGAGCAGTACTTC	CASSPRTGGEQYF
18	.	few	TRBV6-1	TRBJ1-4	TGTGCCAGCAGTGAAGCTCTGGGGGGGGGCCCAGCTAATGAAAAACTGTTTTTT	CASSEALGGGPANEKLFF
14	.	.	TRBV7-2	TRBJ2-3	TGTGCCAGCAGCGAACAGGGTTTCCCAGATACGCAGTATTTT	CASSEQGFPDTQYF
11	.	few	TRBV12-3/TRBV12-4	TRBJ2-7	TGTGCCAGCAGACGTAGGGGCGAGCAGTACTTC	CASRRRGEQYF
12	.	few	TRBV7-2	TRBJ1-1	TGTGCCAGCAGCTTAGGCGGGATTGAAGCTTTCTTT	CASSLGGIEAFF
11	.	.	TRBV28	TRBJ2-7	TGTGCCAGCAGTAGGACAGCAGAGCAGTACTTC	CASSRTAEQYF
13	.	few	TRBV7-7	TRBJ2-1	TGTGCCAGCAGCTTAGACTCGGACCTTGAGCAGTTCTTC	CASSLDSDLEQFF
14	TRBD2	.	TRBV20-1	TRBJ2-1	TGCAGTGCTAGGGTTAGCGGGAGGATCAATGAGCAGTTCTTC	CSARVSGRINEQFF
12	TRBD1	few	TRBV7-2	TRBJ1-2	TGTGCCAGCAGCTTAAGGGAGGGACAGGGCACCTTC	CASSLREGQGTF
14	.	.	TRBV4-3	TRBJ2-1	TGCGCCAGCAGCCAAGATTGGTCTAACAATGAGCAGTTCTTC	CASSQDWSNNEQFF
14	.	.	TRBV5-1	TRBJ1-4	TGCGCCAGCAGCTCTCATGGAAGTAATGAAAAACTGTTTTTT	CASSSHGSNEKLFF
15	.	.	TRBV20-1	TRBJ2-3	TGCAGTGCTAGAGGGCGGCAGGAAACCACAGATACGCAGTATTTT	CSARGRQETTDTQYF
18	TRBD1	few	TRBV15	TRBJ1-3	TGTGCCACCAGCAGATCCCTAACAGGGGGCTTAACTGGAAACACCATATATTTT	CATSRSLTGGLTGNTIYF
17	TRBD1	few	TRBV11-3	TRBJ2-5	TGTGCCAGCAGCCAGGACCGGGACAGGGCACTCCAAGAGACCCAGTACTTC	CASSQDRDRALQETQYF
10	.	few	TRBV24-1	TRBJ2-2	TGTGCCACTGAGGGGGGGGAGCTGTTTTTT	CATEGGELFF
14	.	.	TRBV3-1	TRBJ2-7	TGTGCCAGCAGCCAAACCAACGTCTTTGACGAGCAGTACTTC	CASSQTNVFDEQYF
15	.	.	TRBV4-1	TRBJ2-1	TGCGCCAGCAGCCAGAGTATCAGCTCCTACAATGAGCAGTTCTTC	CASSQSISSYNEQFF
15	TRBD2	.	TRBV4-3	TRBJ2-7	TGCGCCAGCAGCCGAGGAGCGGGGGCGGCCTACGAGCAGTACTTC	CASSRGAGAAYEQYF
14	.	few	TRBV11-2	TRBJ2-1	TGTGCCAGCAGCTCAGCGATCTTTTCCAATGAGCAGTTCTTC	CASSSAIFSNEQFF
13	.	many	TRBV6-5	TRBJ1-1	TGTGCCAGCAGTTATATGGGGAACACTGAAGCTTTCTTT	CASSYMGNTEAFF
12	.	.	TRBV5-1	TRBJ2-7	TGCGCCAGCCATCAGGGGGGAAACGAGCAGTACTTC	CASHQGGNEQYF
18	.	many	TRBV3-1	TRBJ1-6	TGTGCCAGCAGCCACGGGGGGCACATCAGCTCCTATAATTCACCCCTCCACTTT	CASSHGGHISSYNSPLHF
13	.	many	TRBV4-2	TRBJ2-4	TGTGCCAGCAGCCAAGAAGCGACAAACATTCAGTACTTC	CASSQEATNIQYF